This TCR beta chain came from a study of T cell repertoires in cytomegalovirus infection (dated by TCRdb to the late 2010s). Study-level background: Recently identified HLA-C-restricted CMV epitopes, whose presentation resists viral immunomodulation, were targeted by peptide stimulations together with well-studied HLA-B-restricted epitopes. Because public TCR beta signatures pointed to carriage of CMV infection together with the matching HLA type, the HLA type of each donor mattered for the analysis. Broader findings and caveats from the paper: The ex vivo response was dominated by HLA-C-restricted CMV-specific TCR beta clonotypes, and the single most frequent clonotype in two of eight donors was supplied by these HLA-C-restricted clonotypes. Cumulative frequency of public TCR beta family members discriminated carriers of CMV infection plus the relevant HLA type in this cohort and an independent roughly 320-donor cohort.

From cysteine to phenylalanine, the CDR3 is 11 amino acids long. Left in the record is the CDR3 DNA by itself, 33 bases read in frame from the first base. Via the germline V gene (reference sequence), CDR1 is LNHDA and CDR2 SQIVND. V lost 3 bases and J lost 12 bases, and the count of bases not matched to a germline gene is 1. For this clonotype: What antigen it recognizes has not been identified. Within one base of it there is no much larger clone, and no base qualities were kept.

The meaning of the sample's treatment or condition label: in vitro stimulation with specific CMV peptide epitopes to enrich CMV-specific T cells. The instrument given in TCRdb is Illumina HiSeq 1500. Using fastp at Q25 and MiXCR, TCRdb reprocessed the public reads and kept productive beta chains. Each CDR3 protein appears once, grouped with its most common genes and DNA. The sample contains a few hundred thousand distinct CDR3 sequences, 35% to 50% of them found a single time. Of the sample, roughly 50% falls within the top ten clones. This sequence uses TRBV19 and TRBJ2-1; TRBD2 fits 8 bases in the junction. Source: cultured PBMCs, taken from culture after CMV antigen stimulation. This sequence originates from a human donor in good health (CMV status not recorded). Some clones in this sample may be carry-over from other donors' samples. The DNA is TGTGCCAGTAGTATGGGACTAGGGCAGTTCTTC. It translates as CASSMGLGQFF.